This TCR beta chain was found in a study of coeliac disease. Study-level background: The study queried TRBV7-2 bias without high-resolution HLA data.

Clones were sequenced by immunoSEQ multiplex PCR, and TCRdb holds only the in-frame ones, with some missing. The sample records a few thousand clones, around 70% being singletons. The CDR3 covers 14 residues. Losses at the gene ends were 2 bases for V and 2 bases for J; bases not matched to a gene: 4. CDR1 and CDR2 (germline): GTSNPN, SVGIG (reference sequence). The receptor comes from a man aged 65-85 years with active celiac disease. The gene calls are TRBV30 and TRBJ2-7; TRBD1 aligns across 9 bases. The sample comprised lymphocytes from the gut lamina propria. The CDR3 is CAWSPDRGPYEQYF. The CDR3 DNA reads TGTGCCTGGAGTCCGGACAGGGGCCCCTACGAGCAGTACTTC.